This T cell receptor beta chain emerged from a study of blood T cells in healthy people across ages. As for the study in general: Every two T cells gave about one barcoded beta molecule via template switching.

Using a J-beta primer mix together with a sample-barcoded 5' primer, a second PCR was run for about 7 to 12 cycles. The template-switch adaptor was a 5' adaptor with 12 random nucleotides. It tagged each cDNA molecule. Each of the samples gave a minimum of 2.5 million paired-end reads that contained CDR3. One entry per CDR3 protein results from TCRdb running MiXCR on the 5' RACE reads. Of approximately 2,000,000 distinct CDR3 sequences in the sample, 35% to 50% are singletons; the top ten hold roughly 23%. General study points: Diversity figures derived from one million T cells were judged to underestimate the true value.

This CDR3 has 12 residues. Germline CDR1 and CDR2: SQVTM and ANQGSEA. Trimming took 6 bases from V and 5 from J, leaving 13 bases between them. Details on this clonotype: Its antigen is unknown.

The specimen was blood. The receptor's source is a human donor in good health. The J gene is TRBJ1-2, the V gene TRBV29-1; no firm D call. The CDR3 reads CSVSGIKYGYTF. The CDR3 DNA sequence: TGCAGCGTATCCGGGATAAAATATGGCTACACCTTC.